The clone carrying this TCR beta chain has only one observation. Its antigen remains unknown. Relative to the germline gene, one junction end is altered; a read error may explain this. This sample was included in a study of T-cell reconstitution after alpha-beta-depleted transplantation in children. The CDR3 runs to 14 residues. Germline V gives CDR1 SGHDT, CDR2 YYEEEE. Study results and limitations: T-cell counts and diversity were attributed mostly to newly produced T cells one year after transplant. Approximately two months post-transplant, alpha-beta T cells reportedly originated from several hundred expanded graft clones.

Unique molecular identifiers tagged the TCRbeta library. TCRdb fed the PCR reads into MiXCR, producing one record per CDR3 protein. The sample shows around 960,000 distinct CDR3 sequences, about 29% of them seen only once. The clonotype originates from a boy under two years old who had a stem cell transplant for SCID, so the T cells may come from the graft donor. V is TRBV5-6 and J is TRBJ1-1, with D unclear. Sequences were derived from PBMCs, mostly from graft donor cells, sampled 360 days after TCRalphabeta/CD19-depleted stem cell transplant. CDR3 sequence: CASRLGGGITEAFF. The CDR3 region has the DNA TGTGCCAGCAGGTTGGGAGGAGGGATTACTGAAGCTTTCTTT.